Below, 22 T cell receptor beta chains from the same sample are listed, as sequenced in a study of control samples from healthy donors and cancer patients. Here immunoSEQ multiplex PCR was the method, and the copy in TCRdb shows in-frame clones only, minus some. The sample has some 170,000 clones, around 94% seen once. The specimen was PBMCs. The source is a man aged 55 to 70 with colorectal cancer.

The chain uses TRBV6-5 and TRBJ1-1; D possibly corresponds to TRBD1 (6 bases). The CDR3 consists of 13 residues. In germline, CDR1 is MNHEY, CDR2 SVGAGI. The V gene lost 7 bases and the J gene lost 1 base, with 10 bases spanning the gap. The CDR3 reads CASIRDTNTEAFF. The CDR3 DNA reads TGTGCCAGCATTAGGGACACGAACACTGAAGCTTTCTTT.

The rearrangement uses TRBV7-2 and TRBJ1-3; no clear D. Between the trimmed V and J ends, which lost 1 base and 4 bases, there was a span of 14 bases. The CDR3 totals 16 residues. In germline, CDR1 is SGHTA, CDR2 FQGNSA. As DNA, the CDR3 is TGTGCCAGCAGCTTAGTAGGGCCCCGCCCGGGAAACACCATATATTTT. It codes for CASSLVGPRPGNTIYF. Looking up the rest from reference TRBV7-2 and TRBJ1-3 gives the full variable domain: GAGVSQSPSNKVTEKGKDVELRCDPISGHTALYWYRQSLGQGLEFLIYFQGNSAPDKSGLPSDRFSAERTGGSVSTLTIQRTQQEDSAVYLCASSLVGPRPGNTIYFGEGSWLTVV.

The chain joins TRBV19 to TRBJ2-7; maybe TRBD2 (5 bases). CDR1 and CDR2 (germline): LNHDA, SQIVND (reference sequence). Trimming removed 5 bases at V and 0 bases at J, with 14 bases between. The CDR3 totals 15 residues. CDR3 loop: CASSPPLGSSYEQYF. In DNA form, the CDR3 reads TGTGCCAGTAGTCCCCCGCTGGGGAGCTCCTACGAGCAGTACTTC.

The rearrangement joins TRBV6-5 to TRBJ2-7; maybe TRBD1 (6 bases). This CDR3 comprises 12 residues. Germline CDR1 MNHEY, CDR2 SVGAGI. The V and J ends lost 7 bases and 3 bases respectively, with 10 bases between them. CDR3 coding DNA: TGTGCCAGCAAGGACAGCCTCTACGAGCAGTACTTC. It yields the protein CASKDSLYEQYF.

The chain uses TRBV7-2 and TRBJ2-5, with a possible D match to TRBD1 (6 bases). The germline V gene has CDR1 SGHTA and CDR2 FQGNSA. Trimming left V 6 bases short and J 0 bases short, with 20 bases between. The CDR3 has 17 residues. CDR3 sequence: CASSTILTGPDQETQYF. CDR3 sequence (DNA): TGTGCCAGCAGTACCATACTAACAGGGCCGGACCAAGAGACCCAGTACTTC.

V is TRBV4-1 and J is TRBJ1-1; TRBD1 might be the D (6 bases). The ends were cut back, 3 bases at V and 4 bases at J, with 18 bases in the middle. The CDR3 sequence is 16 residues long. The germline CDR1 and CDR2 sequences are MGHRA and YSYEKL. This CDR3 reads CASSQDPGVASTEAFF. DNA of the CDR3: TGCGCCAGCAGCCAGGACCCAGGGGTGGCCAGCACTGAAGCTTTCTTT.

The rearrangement uses TRBV20-1 and TRBJ2-5; the D gene is possibly TRBD1 (5 bases). Looked up from germline, CDR1 is DFQATT and CDR2 is SNEGSKA (reference sequence). This CDR3 contains 13 residues. V was trimmed by 3 bases and J by 4 bases, leaving 12 bases between them. Here the CDR3 DNA reads TGCAGTGCTAGTCCCAGGGTAGGAGAGACCCAGTACTTC. It yields the protein CSASPRVGETQYF.

This chain connects TRBV6-5 to TRBJ2-5; D unclear. CDR1 is MNHEY, CDR2 SVGAGI, per germline. V dropped 7 bases and J dropped 5 bases, with 11 bases sitting between them. The CDR3 sequence is 12 residues long. This chain's CDR3 is CASILGPETQYF. CDR3 nucleotide sequence: TGTGCCAGCATCCTAGGCCCGGAGACCCAGTACTTC.

The genes are TRBV15 and TRBJ1-1; D not resolved. Trimming took 3 bases from V and 2 from J, leaving 7 bases between them. CDR1 LNHNV and CDR2 YYDKDF come from the germline V gene (reference sequence). The length of the CDR3 is 13 residues. CDR3 region: CATSRGSNTEAFF. The DNA for the CDR3 is TGTGCCACCAGCAGGGGGAGCAACACTGAAGCTTTCTTT.

The chain uses TRBV7-9 and TRBJ1-1, with D hard to call. The germline gives CDR1 SEHNR, CDR2 FQNEAQ (reference sequence). This CDR3 contains 12 residues. The germline V and J ends were trimmed by 1 base and 4 bases, with 4 bases remaining between them. The CDR3 nucleotides read TGTGCCAGCAGCTTAGGCACCACTGAAGCTTTCTTT. The encoded protein is CASSLGTTEAFF.

The rearrangement links TRBV11-2 to TRBJ1-5; 9 nucleotides match TRBD1. V trimming: 5 bases; J trimming: 4 bases; junction bases outside the gene matches: 3. CDR3 length: 14 residues. CDR1 SGHAT and CDR2 FQNNGV come from the germline V gene. The CDR3 nucleotides read TGTGCCAGCAGCGGGACAGGGCTAAATCAGCCCCAGCATTTT. Translating gives CASSGTGLNQPQHF.

The CDR3 DNA sequence: TGCAGCGTGCGAACAGGGCTGGACACTGAAGCTTTCTTT. This translates into CSVRTGLDTEAFF. The chain has TRBV29-1 and TRBJ1-1; D possibly corresponds to TRBD1 (6 bases). The CDR3 extends over 13 amino acids. Trimming took 6 bases from V and 3 from J, leaving 14 bases between them. Looked up from germline, CDR1 is SQVTM and CDR2 is ANQGSEA.

This sequence joins TRBV30 and TRBJ1-6, with 7 bases lining up with TRBD1. Trimming at V came to 8 bases and at J to 6 bases, leaving 7 bases not matched to a gene. CDR3 size: 13 residues. CDR1 is GTSNPN and CDR2 is SVGIG in the germline V gene (reference sequence). The CDR3 reads CARWSGGNSPLHF. The CDR3 DNA reads as TGTGCCCGGTGGTCAGGGGGTAATTCACCCCTCCACTTT. Based on the CDR3 plus reference TRBV30 and TRBJ1-6, the full variable domain is SQTIHQWPATLVQPVGSPLSLECTVEGTSNPNLYWYRQAAGRGLQLLFYSVGIGQISSEVPQNLSASRPQDRQFILSSKKLLLSDSGFYLCARWSGGNSPLHFGNGTRLTVT.

This sequence joins TRBV6-9 and TRBJ1-6; 9 nucleotides line up with TRBD1. The CDR3 runs to 15 residues. Germline CDR1 MNHGY, CDR2 SVAAGI. Losses at the gene ends were 4 bases for V and 7 bases for J; bases not matched to a gene: 5. This CDR3 is CASSSSDRGNSPLHF. CDR3 DNA: TGTGCCAGCAGTTCCTCTGACAGGGGGAATTCACCCCTCCACTTT.

The chain joins TRBV6-5 to TRBJ2-7; TRBD2 agrees at 8 bases. The V gene end was trimmed by 6 bases and the J gene end by 0 bases; junction bases not matched to a gene: 7. Germline CDR1 reads MNHEY; CDR2 reads SVGAGI. This CDR3 has 15 residues. The CDR3 spells CASRNRAGVSYEQYF. DNA of the CDR3: TGTGCCAGCAGAAACAGAGCGGGAGTCTCCTACGAGCAGTACTTC.

V gene TRBV12-3 or TRBV12-4 combines with J gene TRBJ2-7; D gene uncertain. Trimming removed 3 bases from V and 6 bases from J, with 9 bases in between. The CDR3 extends over 12 amino acids. This CDR3 reads CASSFYGGEQYF. The DNA for the CDR3 is TGTGCCAGCAGTTTCTACGGCGGCGAGCAGTACTTC.

The chain is built from TRBV28 and TRBJ2-7; tentative D call: TRBD2 (5 bases). Germline V lookup: CDR1 MDHEN, CDR2 SYDVKM. Trimming took 11 bases from V and 7 from J, leaving 6 bases between them. The CDR3 loop spans 8 amino acids. CDR3 in DNA: TGTGCCCCGGGGGAGCAGTACTTC. Translating gives CAPGEQYF.

The chain is built from TRBV11-3 and TRBJ2-2, with 9 nucleotides matching TRBD2. Per germline, CDR1 SGHNT and CDR2 YENEEA. The CDR3 totals 15 residues. After removal of 4 bases from V and 7 bases from J, the junction contained 7 bases not matched to a gene. CDR3 in DNA: TGTGCCAGCAGCTCTTTAGCGGGGGTCAACGGGGAGCTGTTTTTT. Residues: CASSSLAGVNGELFF.

This chain joins TRBV4-3 and TRBJ2-2; D is unclear. Trimming removed 0 bases from V and 3 bases from J, with 8 bases in between. CDR3 size: 15 residues. Germline assignment: CDR1 LGHNA and CDR2 YSLEER. CDR3 bases: TGCGCCAGCAGCCAAGACGGAGACCACACCGGGGAGCTGTTTTTT. Its protein is CASSQDGDHTGELFF.

The rearrangement links TRBV6-1 to TRBJ1-5; possible D gene TRBD1, 6 bases. Trimming removed 2 bases from V and 9 bases from J, with 11 bases in between. Germline V CDR1 and CDR2: MNHNS, SASEGT. This CDR3 region has 13 residues. This chain's CDR3 is CASSEQEGGPQHF. The CDR3, as DNA: TGTGCCAGCAGTGAACAAGAGGGGGGGCCCCAGCATTTT.

The chain uses TRBV2 and TRBJ2-2; D is perhaps TRBD1 or TRBD2 (6 bases each). This CDR3 has 12 amino acids. Germline assignment: CDR1 SNHLY and CDR2 FYNNEI. Trimming shortened V by 7 bases and J by 13 bases, and 16 bases separated the two germline ends. This CDR3 is CASTVGGSGLFF. The CDR3 DNA sequence: TGTGCCAGCACGGTGGGGGGCTCCGGGCTGTTTTTT.

The chain couples TRBV10-3 to TRBJ1-5; no clear D. The CDR3 sequence is 14 residues long. Germline V lookup: CDR1 ENHRY, CDR2 SYGVKD. Trimming left V 3 bases short and J 0 bases short, with 6 bases between. The CDR3 here is CAISEGYSNQPQHF. For the CDR3, the DNA is TGTGCCATCAGTGAAGGCTATAGCAATCAGCCCCAGCATTTT.